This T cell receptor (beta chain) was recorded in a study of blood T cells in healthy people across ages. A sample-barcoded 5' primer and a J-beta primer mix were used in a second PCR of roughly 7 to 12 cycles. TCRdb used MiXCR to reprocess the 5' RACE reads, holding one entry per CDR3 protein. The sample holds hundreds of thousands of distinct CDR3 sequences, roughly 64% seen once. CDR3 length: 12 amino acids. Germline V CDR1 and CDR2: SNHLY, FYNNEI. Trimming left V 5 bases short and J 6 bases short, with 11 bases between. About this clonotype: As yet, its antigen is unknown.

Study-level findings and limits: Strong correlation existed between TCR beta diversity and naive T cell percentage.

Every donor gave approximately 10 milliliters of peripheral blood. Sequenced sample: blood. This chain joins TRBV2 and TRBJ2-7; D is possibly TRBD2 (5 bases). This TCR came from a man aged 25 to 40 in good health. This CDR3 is CASSQRAGEQYF. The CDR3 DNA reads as TGTGCCAGCAGTCAAAGGGCGGGCGAGCAGTACTTC.